A selection of T cell receptor beta chains follows, all from one sample in a study of beta chain features in type 1 diabetes. Data came from immunoSEQ multiplex PCR; TCRdb stores just in-frame clones and leaves some out. The table includes over 700,000 clones, 15% to 20% detected once. Sequences were obtained from naive CD4+ T cells from blood. All receptors come from a woman between 18 and 30 years old in good health. Both conserved end residues are part of each CDR3. D genes are given only for firm matches. Expanded clones get a size class; other rows say once, few or many, or leave the size out.

>TRBV4-1|TRBJ1-1|-|11|-
TGCGCCAGCAGCCGGGACTTCGAAGCTTTCTTT
CASSRDFEAFF
>TRBV19|TRBJ2-7|-|16|TRBD2
TGTGCCAGTAGTACCAGCGAAGCGGGAGGGCCCTACGAGCAGTACTTC
CASSTSEAGGPYEQYF
>TRBV28|TRBJ2-5|-|17|TRBD2
TGTGCCAGCAGTATCCAGCGGGAATCACTCCAACTGGAGACCCAGTACTTC
CASSIQRESLQLETQYF
>TRBV7-3|TRBJ2-4|-|12|TRBD2
TGTGCCAGCAGCTTAGCTAGCGGGACCGAGTACTTC
CASSLASGTEYF
>TRBV6-5|TRBJ2-7|-|15|TRBD2
TGTGCCAGCAGTTACCGCGCGGGAGTCTCCTTCGAGCAGTACTTC
CASSYRAGVSFEQYF
>TRBV19|TRBJ2-7|-|13|-
TGTGCCAGTAGTAGGGAAGGGGGCTACGAGCAGTACTTC
CASSREGGYEQYF
>TRBV20-1|TRBJ2-1|few|10|-
TGCAGTGCTAGACCTTCTGAGCAGTTCTTC
CSARPSEQFF
>TRBV5-1|TRBJ2-2|-|15|-
TGCGCCAGCAGCTTATCGGCTACTTACACCGGGGAGCTGTTTTTT
CASSLSATYTGELFF
>TRBV18|TRBJ1-5|-|15|TRBD1
TGTGCCAGCTCAGCTGGGACAGGGAACAATCAGCCCCAGCATTTT
CASSAGTGNNQPQHF
>TRBV11-3|TRBJ2-2|-|13|-
TGTGCCAGCAGCCCCTCGGGAACCGGGGAGCTGTTTTTT
CASSPSGTGELFF
>TRBV27|TRBJ1-5|-|15|TRBD1
TGTGCCAGCAGTACAGGGGGCGGGGGACGTCAGCCCCAGCATTTT
CASSTGGGGRQPQHF
>TRBV7-3|TRBJ2-6|-|16|-
TGTGCCAGCAGCTCTACAAACAGCCCGGGGGCCAACGTCCTGACTTTC
CASSSTNSPGANVLTF
>TRBV7-9|TRBJ1-1|few|14|-
TGTGCCAGCAGCTGGACAGACGGGGACACTGAAGCTTTCTTT
CASSWTDGDTEAFF
>TRBV9|TRBJ2-7|-|14|-
TGTGCCAGCAGCGTTGAAACGGACTCCTACGAGCAGTACTTC
CASSVETDSYEQYF
>TRBV7-2|TRBJ2-5|few|14|TRBD1
TGTGCCAGCAGCCAACAGGGGGCGCGGGAGACCCAGTACTTC
CASSQQGARETQYF
>TRBV10-3|TRBJ2-1|-|15|-
TGTGCCATCAGTACAGTGGGGAGCTCCTACAATGAGCAGTTCTTC
CAISTVGSSYNEQFF
>TRBV21-1|TRBJ2-7|few|21|-
TGTGCCAGCAGCAAAGAATTGGACCGGGGACTAGCGGGAGGAAGCTCCTACGAGCAGTACTTC
CASSKELDRGLAGGSSYEQYF
>TRBV4-3|TRBJ2-1|few|17|-
TGCGCCAGCAGCCAAGATCTAGCCTTGACGTCCTACAATGAGCAGTTCTTC
CASSQDLALTSYNEQFF
>TRBV28|TRBJ2-2|few|12|-
TGTGCCAGCAGAAGAATCACCGGGGAGCTGTTTTTT
CASRRITGELFF
>TRBV4-3|TRBJ1-5|-|17|-
TGCGCCAGCAGCCAACATCTGGGGGGTTTTAGCAATCAGCCCCAGCATTTT
CASSQHLGGFSNQPQHF
>TRBV7-2|TRBJ2-3|few|16|TRBD1
TGTGCCAGCAGCTTCGCCGCAGGGGGCGGCACAGATACGCAGTATTTT
CASSFAAGGGTDTQYF
>TRBV6-5|TRBJ2-7|-|13|-
TGTGCCAGCAGTTATCGACAGTTCCACGAGCAGTACTTC
CASSYRQFHEQYF
>TRBV6-6|TRBJ2-6|few|16|TRBD2
TGTGCCAGCGTCCTAGCGGGAGCAGCTGGGGCCAACGTCCTGACTTTC
CASVLAGAAGANVLTF
>TRBV29-1|TRBJ2-1|few|13|-
TGCAGCTACGGGACCAGGTCTGACTATGAGCAGTTCTTC
CSYGTRSDYEQFF
>TRBV7-9|TRBJ2-7|-|14|TRBD1
TGTGCCAGCAGCCAGCAAGACAGGGACTACGAGCAGTACTTC
CASSQQDRDYEQYF
>TRBV19|TRBJ2-2|-|12|-
TGTGCCAGTAGTATTAGGTCCGGGGAGCTGTTTTTT
CASSIRSGELFF
>TRBV7-3|TRBJ2-1|-|15|-
TGTGCCAGCAGCTTTGGAGGCAATAGTCGTAATGAGCAGTTCTTC
CASSFGGNSRNEQFF
>TRBV10-3|TRBJ2-5|few|15|-
TGTGCCTCAACGCGCCACTTAGGTGGGGAGGAGACCCAGTACTTC
CASTRHLGGEETQYF
>TRBV9|TRBJ2-5|-|13|TRBD2
TGTGCCAGCAGCACGGGACTAGCGGAGACCCAGTACTTC
CASSTGLAETQYF
>TRBV15|TRBJ2-2|-|15|-
TGTGCCATTCCCCGCCGGGACCCCACGGGCGGGGAGCTGTTTTTT
CAIPRRDPTGGELFF
>TRBV7-2|TRBJ2-5|few|14|-
TGTGCCAGCAGCCCCCCCGGAAGTCAAGAGACCCAGTACTTC
CASSPPGSQETQYF
>TRBV9|TRBJ1-4|few|15|-
TGTGCCAGCACCAGGGGAGGATCAACTAATGAAAAACTGTTTTTT
CASTRGGSTNEKLFF
>TRBV28|TRBJ2-1|-|12|-
TGTGCCAGCACCCCCAGGACCAGTGAGCAGTTCTTC
CASTPRTSEQFF
>TRBV7-8|TRBJ2-7|-|16|-
TGTGCCAGCAGCTTAGCGCAGTCCTCGAGCTCCTACGAGCAGTACTTC
CASSLAQSSSSYEQYF
>TRBV7-6|TRBJ2-1|-|13|-
TGTGCCAGCAGTTTAGGGGCTTACAATGAGCAGTTCTTC
CASSLGAYNEQFF
>TRBV10-3|TRBJ2-3|-|14|TRBD1
TGTGCCATCAGCTCCGAACTGGGACAGCGTACGCAGTATTTT
CAISSELGQRTQYF
>TRBV29-1|TRBJ2-1|few|13|-
TGCAGCACTCCCGGAGCTGCAGCCAATGAGCAGTTCTTC
CSTPGAAANEQFF
>TRBV5-4|TRBJ2-5|-|16|-
TGTGCCAGCAGCACGGGAGCTGCTCAAGGTAGAGAGACCCAGTACTTC
CASSTGAAQGRETQYF
>TRBV21-1|TRBJ1-3|-|13|-
TGTGCCAGCAGCAACTACTCTGGAAACACCATATATTTT
CASSNYSGNTIYF
>TRBV19|TRBJ2-7|-|15|TRBD2
TGTGCCAGTAGTATCGGGCTAGCGGGAGTCTACGAGCAGTACTTC
CASSIGLAGVYEQYF
>TRBV6-6|TRBJ2-7|few|14|-
TGTGCCAGCAGTTTATCGGGACAAAGATACGAGCAGTACTTC
CASSLSGQRYEQYF
>TRBV29-1|TRBJ2-3|few|10|-
TGCAGCGTTGGGGACAATCGGCAGTATTTT
CSVGDNRQYF
>TRBV4-3|TRBJ2-5|-|14|-
TGCGCCAGCAGCCAAGTGGTCCGGGGGGCGACCCAGTACTTC
CASSQVVRGATQYF
>TRBV7-2|TRBJ2-2|-|13|TRBD2
TGTGCCAGCTCCCAGGGACTAACCGGGGAGCTGTTTTTT
CASSQGLTGELFF
>TRBV29-1|TRBJ1-3|-|12|-
TGCAGCGTTAGGAGCTCTGGAAACACCATATATTTT
CSVRSSGNTIYF
>TRBV9|TRBJ2-1|few|16|TRBD2
TGTGCCAGCAGCCCCCTAGCGGGAGTCGGCGACAATGAGCAGTTCTTC
CASSPLAGVGDNEQFF
>TRBV5-4|TRBJ2-2|few|15|TRBD2
TGTGCCAGCAGCTTTACCAGCGGGAGGTCCGGGGAGCTGTTTTTT
CASSFTSGRSGELFF
>TRBV7-6|TRBJ2-5|-|16|-
TGTGCCAGCAGCGCCCTACCGGGCAGCCTCCTTGAGACCCAGTACTTC
CASSALPGSLLETQYF
>TRBV7-2|TRBJ1-1|-|15|-
TGTGCCAGCAGCCCTCCCGGACTCATGAACACTGAAGCTTTCTTT
CASSPPGLMNTEAFF
>TRBV6-6|TRBJ2-1|few|15|TRBD2
TGTGCCAGCAGTCCACCAGGACTAGCGGGCAATGAGCAGTTCTTC
CASSPPGLAGNEQFF
>TRBV29-1|TRBJ2-7|-|14|TRBD2
TGCAGCGTCTCGAGCGGGACTGACTCCTACGAGCAGTACTTC
CSVSSGTDSYEQYF
>TRBV5-1|TRBJ2-3|few|14|-
TGCGCCAGCAGCTCGACAGGCCCCACAGATACGCAGTATTTT
CASSSTGPTDTQYF
>TRBV11-2|TRBJ2-1|-|14|TRBD1
TGTGCCAGCAGCCCGGGACAGAGGTACAATGAGCAGTTCTTC
CASSPGQRYNEQFF
>TRBV9|TRBJ2-4|few|17|TRBD2
TGTGCCAGCAGCCTGGGGACTAGCGGGAGTCTGCAAAACATTCAGTACTTC
CASSLGTSGSLQNIQYF
>TRBV18|TRBJ2-7|-|14|TRBD1
TGTGCCAGCTCACCCGGGACAGGGCCCTACGAGCAGTACTTC
CASSPGTGPYEQYF
>TRBV5-4|TRBJ2-3|few|16|-
TGTGCCTATACCCCATCCCAGGTACACCTCGCAGATACGCAGTATTTT
CAYTPSQVHLADTQYF
>TRBV4-3|TRBJ2-3|-|13|-
TGCGCCAGCAGCCCCAGTAGCACAGATACGCAGTATTTT
CASSPSSTDTQYF
>TRBV7-2|TRBJ2-7|few|14|-
TGTGCCAGCAGCCCCCTAAGTGGACCCTGGGAGCAGTACTTC
CASSPLSGPWEQYF
>TRBV28|TRBJ2-7|-|15|TRBD1
TGTGCCAGCAGTTCCTGGACAGGGCGTCCCTACGAGCAGTACTTC
CASSSWTGRPYEQYF
>TRBV14|TRBJ1-2|few|13|-
TGTGCCAGCAGCCAATCGACGGTTCAGGGCTACACCTTC
CASSQSTVQGYTF